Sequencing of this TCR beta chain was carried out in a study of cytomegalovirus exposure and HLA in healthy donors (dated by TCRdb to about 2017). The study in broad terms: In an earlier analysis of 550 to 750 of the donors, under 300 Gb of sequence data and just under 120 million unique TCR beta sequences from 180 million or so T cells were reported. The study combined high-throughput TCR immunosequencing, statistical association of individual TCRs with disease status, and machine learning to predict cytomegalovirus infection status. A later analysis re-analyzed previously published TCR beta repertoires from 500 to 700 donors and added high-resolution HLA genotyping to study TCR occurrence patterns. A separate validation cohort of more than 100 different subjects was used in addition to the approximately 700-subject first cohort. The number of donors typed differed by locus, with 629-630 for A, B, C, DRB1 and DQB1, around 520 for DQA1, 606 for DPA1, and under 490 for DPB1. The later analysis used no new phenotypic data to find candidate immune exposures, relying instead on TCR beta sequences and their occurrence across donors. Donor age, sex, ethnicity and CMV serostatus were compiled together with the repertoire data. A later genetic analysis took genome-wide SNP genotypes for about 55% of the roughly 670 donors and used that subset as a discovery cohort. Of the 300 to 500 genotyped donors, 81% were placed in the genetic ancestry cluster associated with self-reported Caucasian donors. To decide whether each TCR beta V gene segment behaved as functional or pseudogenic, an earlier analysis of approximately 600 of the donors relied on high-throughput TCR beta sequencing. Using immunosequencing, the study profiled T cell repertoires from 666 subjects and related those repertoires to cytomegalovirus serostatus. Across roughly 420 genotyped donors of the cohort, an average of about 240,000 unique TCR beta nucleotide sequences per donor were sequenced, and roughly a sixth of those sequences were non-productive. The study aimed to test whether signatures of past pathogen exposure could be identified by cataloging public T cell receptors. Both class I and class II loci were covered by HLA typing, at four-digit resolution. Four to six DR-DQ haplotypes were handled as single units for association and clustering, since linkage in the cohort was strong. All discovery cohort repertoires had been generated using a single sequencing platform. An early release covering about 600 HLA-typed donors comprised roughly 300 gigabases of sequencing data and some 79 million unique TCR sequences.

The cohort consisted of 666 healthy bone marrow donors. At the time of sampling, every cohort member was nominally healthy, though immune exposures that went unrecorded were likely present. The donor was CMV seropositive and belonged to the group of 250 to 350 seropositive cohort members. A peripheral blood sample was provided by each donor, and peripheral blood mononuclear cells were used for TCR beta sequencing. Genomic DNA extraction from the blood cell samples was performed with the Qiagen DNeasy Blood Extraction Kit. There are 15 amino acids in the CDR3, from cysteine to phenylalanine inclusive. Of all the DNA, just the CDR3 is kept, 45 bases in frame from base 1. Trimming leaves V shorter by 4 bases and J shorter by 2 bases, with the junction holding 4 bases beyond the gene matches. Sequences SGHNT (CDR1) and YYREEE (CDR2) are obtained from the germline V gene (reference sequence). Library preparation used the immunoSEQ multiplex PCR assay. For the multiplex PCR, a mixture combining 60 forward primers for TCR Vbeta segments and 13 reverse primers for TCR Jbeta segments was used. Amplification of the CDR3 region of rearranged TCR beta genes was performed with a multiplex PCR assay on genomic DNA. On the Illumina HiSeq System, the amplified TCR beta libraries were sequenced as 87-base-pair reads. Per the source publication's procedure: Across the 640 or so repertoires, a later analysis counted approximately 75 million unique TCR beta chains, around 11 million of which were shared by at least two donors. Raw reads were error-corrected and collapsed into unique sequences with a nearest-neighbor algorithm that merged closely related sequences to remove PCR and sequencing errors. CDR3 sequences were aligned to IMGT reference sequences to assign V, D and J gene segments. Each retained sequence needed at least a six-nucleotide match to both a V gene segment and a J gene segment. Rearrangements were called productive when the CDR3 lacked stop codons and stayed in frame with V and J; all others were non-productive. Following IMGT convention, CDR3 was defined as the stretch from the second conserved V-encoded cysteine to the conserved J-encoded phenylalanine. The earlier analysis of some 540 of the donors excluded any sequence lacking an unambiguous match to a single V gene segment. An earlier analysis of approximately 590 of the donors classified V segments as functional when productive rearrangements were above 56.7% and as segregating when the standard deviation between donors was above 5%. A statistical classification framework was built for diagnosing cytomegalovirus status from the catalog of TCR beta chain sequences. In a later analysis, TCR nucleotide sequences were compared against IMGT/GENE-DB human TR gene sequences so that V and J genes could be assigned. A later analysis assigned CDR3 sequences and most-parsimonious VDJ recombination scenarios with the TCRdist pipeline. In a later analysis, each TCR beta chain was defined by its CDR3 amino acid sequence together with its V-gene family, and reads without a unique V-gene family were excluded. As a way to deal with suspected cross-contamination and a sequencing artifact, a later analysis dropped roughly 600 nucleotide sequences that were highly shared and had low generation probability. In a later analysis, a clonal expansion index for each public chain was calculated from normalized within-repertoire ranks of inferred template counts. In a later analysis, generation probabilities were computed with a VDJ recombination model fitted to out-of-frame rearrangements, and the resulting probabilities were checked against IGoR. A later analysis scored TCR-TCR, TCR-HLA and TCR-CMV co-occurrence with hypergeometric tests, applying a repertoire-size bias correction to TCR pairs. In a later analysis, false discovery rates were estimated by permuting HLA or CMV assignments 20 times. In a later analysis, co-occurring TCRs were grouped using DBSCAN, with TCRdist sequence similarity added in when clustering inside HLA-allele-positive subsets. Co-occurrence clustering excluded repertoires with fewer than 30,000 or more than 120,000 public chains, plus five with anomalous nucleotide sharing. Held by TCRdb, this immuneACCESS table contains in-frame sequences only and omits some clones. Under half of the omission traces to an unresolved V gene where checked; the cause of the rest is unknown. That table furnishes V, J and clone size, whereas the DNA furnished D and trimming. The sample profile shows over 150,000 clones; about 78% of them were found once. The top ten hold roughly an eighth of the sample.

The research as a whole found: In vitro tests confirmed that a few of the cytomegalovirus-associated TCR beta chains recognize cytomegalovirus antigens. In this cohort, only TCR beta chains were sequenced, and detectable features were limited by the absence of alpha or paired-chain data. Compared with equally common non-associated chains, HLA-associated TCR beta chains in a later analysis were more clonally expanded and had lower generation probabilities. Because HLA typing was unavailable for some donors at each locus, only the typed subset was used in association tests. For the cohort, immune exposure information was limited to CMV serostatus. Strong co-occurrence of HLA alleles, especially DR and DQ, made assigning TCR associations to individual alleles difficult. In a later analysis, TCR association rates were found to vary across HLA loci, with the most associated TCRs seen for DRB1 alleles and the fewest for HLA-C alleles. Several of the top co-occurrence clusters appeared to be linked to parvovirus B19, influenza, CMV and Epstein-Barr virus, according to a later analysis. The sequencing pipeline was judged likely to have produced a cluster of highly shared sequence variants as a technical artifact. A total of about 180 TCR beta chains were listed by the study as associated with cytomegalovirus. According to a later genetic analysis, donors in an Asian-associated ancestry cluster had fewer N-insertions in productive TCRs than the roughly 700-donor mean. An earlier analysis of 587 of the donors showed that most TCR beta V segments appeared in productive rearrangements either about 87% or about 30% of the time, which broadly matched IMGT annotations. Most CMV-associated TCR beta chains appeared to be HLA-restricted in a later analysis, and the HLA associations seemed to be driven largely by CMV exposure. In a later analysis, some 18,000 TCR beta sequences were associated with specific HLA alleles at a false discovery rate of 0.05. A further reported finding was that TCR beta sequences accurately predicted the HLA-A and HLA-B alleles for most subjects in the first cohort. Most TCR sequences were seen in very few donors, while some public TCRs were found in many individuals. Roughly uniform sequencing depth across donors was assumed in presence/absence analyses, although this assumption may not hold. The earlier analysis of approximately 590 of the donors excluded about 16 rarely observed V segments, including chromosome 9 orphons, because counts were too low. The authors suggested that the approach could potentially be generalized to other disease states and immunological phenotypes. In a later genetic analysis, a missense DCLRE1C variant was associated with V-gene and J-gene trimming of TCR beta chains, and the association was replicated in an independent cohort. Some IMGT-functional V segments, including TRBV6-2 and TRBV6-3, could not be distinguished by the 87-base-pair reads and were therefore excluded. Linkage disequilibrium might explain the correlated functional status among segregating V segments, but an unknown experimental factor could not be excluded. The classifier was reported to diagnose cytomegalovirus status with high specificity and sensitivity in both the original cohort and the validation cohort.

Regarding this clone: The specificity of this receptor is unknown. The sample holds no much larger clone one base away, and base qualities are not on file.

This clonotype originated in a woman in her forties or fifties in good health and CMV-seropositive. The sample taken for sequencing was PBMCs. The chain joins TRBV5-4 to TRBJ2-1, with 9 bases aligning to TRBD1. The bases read TGTGCCAGCAGCCCGAACAGGGGGCCCTACAATGAGCAGTTCTTC. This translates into CASSPNRGPYNEQFF.